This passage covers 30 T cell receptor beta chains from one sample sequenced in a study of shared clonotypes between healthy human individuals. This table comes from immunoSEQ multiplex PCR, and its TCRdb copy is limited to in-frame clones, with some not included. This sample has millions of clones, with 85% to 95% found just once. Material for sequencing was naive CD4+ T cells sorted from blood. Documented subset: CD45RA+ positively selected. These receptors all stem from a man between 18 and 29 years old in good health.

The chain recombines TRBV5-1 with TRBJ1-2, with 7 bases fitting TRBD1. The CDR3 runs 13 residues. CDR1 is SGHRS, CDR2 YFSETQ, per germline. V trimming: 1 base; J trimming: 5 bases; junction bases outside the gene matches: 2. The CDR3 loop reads CASSLTGEYGYTF. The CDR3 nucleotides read TGCGCCAGCAGCTTGACAGGGGAGTATGGCTACACCTTC.

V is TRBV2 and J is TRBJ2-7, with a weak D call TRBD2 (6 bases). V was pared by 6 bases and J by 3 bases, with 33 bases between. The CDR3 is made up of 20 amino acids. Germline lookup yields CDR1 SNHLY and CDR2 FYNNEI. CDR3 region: CASSRGWGGTGRDLLYEQYF. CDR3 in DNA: TGTGCCAGCAGCCGGGGATGGGGCGGTACGGGGCGGGACCTACTCTACGAGCAGTACTTC.

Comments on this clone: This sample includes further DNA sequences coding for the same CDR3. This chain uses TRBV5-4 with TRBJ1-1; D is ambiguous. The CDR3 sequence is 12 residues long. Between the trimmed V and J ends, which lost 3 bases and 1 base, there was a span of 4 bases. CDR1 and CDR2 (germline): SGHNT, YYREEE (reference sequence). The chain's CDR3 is CASSSPNTEAFF. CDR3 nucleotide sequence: TGTGCCAGCAGCTCCCCGAACACTGAAGCTTTCTTT.

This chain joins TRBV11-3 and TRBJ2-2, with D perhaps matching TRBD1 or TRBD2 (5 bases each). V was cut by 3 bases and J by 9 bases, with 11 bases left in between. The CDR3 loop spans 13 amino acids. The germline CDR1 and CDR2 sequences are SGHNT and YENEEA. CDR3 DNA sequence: TGTGCCAGCAGCTTCAGTGGGGACCGGGAGCTGTTTTTT. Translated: CASSFSGDRELFF.

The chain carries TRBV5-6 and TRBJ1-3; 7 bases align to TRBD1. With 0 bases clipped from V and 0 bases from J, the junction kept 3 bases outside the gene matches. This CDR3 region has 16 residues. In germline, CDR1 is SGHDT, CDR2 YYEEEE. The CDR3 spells CASSLDRGLSGNTIYF. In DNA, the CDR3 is TGTGCCAGCAGCTTGGACAGGGGCCTCTCTGGAAACACCATATATTTT.

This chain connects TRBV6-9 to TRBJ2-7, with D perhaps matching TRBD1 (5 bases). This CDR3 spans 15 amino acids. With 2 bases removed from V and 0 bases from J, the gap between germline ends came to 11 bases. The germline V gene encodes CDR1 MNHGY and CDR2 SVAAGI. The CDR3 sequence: CASSYHIRDSYEQYF. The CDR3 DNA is TGTGCCAGCAGTTATCACATCAGGGACTCCTACGAGCAGTACTTC.

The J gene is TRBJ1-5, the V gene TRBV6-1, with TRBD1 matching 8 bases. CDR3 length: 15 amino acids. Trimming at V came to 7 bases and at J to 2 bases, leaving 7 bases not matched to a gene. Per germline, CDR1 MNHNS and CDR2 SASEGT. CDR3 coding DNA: TGTGCCAGCACCCTTGACAGGGGAGGCAATCAGCCCCAGCATTTT. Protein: CASTLDRGGNQPQHF.

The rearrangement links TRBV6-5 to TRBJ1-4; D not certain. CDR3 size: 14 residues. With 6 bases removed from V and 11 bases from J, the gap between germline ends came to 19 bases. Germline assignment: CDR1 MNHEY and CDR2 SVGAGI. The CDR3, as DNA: TGTGCCAGCAGAGACCGCGGTAGCGGCTGGAAACTGTTTTTT. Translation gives CASRDRGSGWKLFF.

As DNA, the CDR3 is TGTGCCAGCAGTTACTTAGGGGGCGTCGCCGGGGAGCTGTTTTTT. Protein: CASSYLGGVAGELFF. V gene TRBV6-5 combines with J gene TRBJ2-2, with TRBD1 identical over 7 bases. This CDR3 contains 15 residues. Germline V lookup: CDR1 MNHEY, CDR2 SVGAGI. Trimming took 1 base from V and 6 from J; bases not matched to a gene: 5.

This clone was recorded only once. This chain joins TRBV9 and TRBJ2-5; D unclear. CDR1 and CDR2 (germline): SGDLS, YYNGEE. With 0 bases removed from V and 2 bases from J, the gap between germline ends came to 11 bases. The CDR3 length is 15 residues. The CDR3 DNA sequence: TGTGCCAGCAGCGTAGGGGCAGGAATACAAGAGACCCAGTACTTC. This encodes CASSVGAGIQETQYF.

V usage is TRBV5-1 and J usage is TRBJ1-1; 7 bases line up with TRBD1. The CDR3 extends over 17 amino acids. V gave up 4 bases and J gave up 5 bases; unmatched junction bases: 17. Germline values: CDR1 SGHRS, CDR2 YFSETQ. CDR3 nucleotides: TGCGCCAGCAGCCACCGGGACAGTGTATTCCTGGGGACTGAAGCTTTCTTT. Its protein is CASSHRDSVFLGTEAFF.

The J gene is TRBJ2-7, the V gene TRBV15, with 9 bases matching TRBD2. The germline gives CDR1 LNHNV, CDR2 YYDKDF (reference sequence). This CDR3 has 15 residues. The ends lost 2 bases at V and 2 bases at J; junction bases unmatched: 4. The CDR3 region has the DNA TGTGCCACCAGCAGAAGTAGCGGGGGTCCCTACGAGCAGTACTTC. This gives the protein CATSRSSGGPYEQYF.

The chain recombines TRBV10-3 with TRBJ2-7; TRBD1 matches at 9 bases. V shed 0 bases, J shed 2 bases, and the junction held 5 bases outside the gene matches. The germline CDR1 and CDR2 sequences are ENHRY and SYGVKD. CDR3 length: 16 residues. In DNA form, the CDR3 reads TGTGCCATCAGTGAGTCACAGGGGGCGGTCACCTACGAGCAGTACTTC. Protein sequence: CAISESQGAVTYEQYF.

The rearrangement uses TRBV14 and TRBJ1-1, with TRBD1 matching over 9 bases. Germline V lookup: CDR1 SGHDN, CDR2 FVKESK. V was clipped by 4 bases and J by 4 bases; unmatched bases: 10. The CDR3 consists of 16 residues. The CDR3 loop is CASSRGSGTGTTEAFF. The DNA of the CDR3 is TGTGCCAGCAGCCGAGGGTCCGGGACAGGGACCACTGAAGCTTTCTTT.

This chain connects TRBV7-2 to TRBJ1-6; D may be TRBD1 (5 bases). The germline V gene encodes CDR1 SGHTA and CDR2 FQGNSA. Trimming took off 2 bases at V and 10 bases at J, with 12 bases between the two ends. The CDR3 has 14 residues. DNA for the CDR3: TGTGCCAGCAGCTTAAAGGGGCGGGGCTCACCCCTCCACTTT. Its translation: CASSLKGRGSPLHF.

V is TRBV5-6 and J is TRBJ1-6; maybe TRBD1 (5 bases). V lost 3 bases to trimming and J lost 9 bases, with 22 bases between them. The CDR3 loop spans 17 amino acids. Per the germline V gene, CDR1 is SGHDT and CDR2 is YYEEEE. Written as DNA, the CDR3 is TGTGCCAGCAGCTCCGCGACAAAGCAGGGCAAGGGTTCACCCCTCCACTTT. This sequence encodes CASSSATKQGKGSPLHF.

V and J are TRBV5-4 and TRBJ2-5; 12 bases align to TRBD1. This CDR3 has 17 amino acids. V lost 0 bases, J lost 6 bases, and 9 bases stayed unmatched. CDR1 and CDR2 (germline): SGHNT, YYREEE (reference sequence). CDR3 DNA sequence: TGTGCCAGCAGCTTGGCAGGGACAGGGGGCGTTGCAAAGACCCAGTACTTC. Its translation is CASSLAGTGGVAKTQYF.

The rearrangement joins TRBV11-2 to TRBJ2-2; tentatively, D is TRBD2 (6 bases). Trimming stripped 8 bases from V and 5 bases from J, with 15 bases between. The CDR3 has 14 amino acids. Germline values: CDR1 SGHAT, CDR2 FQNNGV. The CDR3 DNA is TGTGCCAGCCGGCGGGATGGGGGGACCGGGGAGCTGTTTTTT. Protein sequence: CASRRDGGTGELFF.

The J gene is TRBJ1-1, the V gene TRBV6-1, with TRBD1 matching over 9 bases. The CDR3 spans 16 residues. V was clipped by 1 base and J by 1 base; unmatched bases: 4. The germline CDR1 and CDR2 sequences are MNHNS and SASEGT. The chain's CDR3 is CASSEGGTGTNTEAFF. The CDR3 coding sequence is TGTGCCAGCAGTGAAGGGGGGACAGGGACGAACACTGAAGCTTTCTTT.

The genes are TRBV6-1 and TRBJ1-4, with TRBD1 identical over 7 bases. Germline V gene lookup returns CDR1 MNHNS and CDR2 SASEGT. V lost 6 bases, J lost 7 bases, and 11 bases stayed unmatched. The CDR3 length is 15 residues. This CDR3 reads CASRDYRGSGEKLFF. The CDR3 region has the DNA TGTGCCAGCAGAGATTACAGGGGTTCAGGTGAAAAACTGTTTTTT.

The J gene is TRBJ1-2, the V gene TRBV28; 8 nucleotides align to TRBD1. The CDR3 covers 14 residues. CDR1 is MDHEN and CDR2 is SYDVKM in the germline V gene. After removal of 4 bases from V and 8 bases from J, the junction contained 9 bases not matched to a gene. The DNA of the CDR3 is TGTGCCAGCAGTTCCCCCGACAGGGGTAAGGGCTACACCTTC. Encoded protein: CASSSPDRGKGYTF.

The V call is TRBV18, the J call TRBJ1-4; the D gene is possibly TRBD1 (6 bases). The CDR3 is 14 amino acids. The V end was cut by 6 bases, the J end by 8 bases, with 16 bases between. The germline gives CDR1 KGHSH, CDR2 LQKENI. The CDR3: CASSPLTGTEKLFF. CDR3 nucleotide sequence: TGTGCCAGCTCCCCCCTTACAGGGACGGAAAAACTGTTTTTT.

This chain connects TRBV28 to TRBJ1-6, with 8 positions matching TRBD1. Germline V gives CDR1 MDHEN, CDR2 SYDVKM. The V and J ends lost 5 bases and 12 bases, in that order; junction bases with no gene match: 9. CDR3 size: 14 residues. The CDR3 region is CASSLTGGKRPLHF. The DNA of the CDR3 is TGTGCCAGCAGTCTAACAGGGGGGAAAAGACCCCTCCACTTT.

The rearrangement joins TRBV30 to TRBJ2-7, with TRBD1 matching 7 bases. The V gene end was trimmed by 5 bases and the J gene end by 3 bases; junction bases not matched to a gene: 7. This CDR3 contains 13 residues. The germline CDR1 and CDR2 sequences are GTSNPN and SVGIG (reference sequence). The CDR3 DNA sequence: TGTGCCTGGGCAATCGGGACAGTCTACGAGCAGTACTTC. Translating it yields CAWAIGTVYEQYF.

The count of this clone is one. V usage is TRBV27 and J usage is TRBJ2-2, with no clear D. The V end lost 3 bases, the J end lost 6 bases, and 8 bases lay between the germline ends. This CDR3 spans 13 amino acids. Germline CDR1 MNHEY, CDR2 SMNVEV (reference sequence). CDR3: CASSFPGPGELFF. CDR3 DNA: TGTGCCAGCAGTTTTCCCGGCCCCGGGGAGCTGTTTTTT.

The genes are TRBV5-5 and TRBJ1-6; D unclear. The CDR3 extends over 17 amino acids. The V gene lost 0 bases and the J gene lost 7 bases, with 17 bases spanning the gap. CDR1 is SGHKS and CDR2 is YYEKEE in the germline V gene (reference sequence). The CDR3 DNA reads TGTGCCAGCAGCTTGGAAATGGTGCAGGCCTCAAATTCACCCCTCCACTTT. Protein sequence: CASSLEMVQASNSPLHF.

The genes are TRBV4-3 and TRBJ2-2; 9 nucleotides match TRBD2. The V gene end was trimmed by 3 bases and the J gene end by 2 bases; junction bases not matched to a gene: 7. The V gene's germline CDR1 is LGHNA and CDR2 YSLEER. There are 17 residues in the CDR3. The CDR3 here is CASSHLGTSSNTGELFF. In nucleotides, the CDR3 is TGCGCCAGCAGCCACTTGGGGACTAGCTCCAACACCGGGGAGCTGTTTTTT.

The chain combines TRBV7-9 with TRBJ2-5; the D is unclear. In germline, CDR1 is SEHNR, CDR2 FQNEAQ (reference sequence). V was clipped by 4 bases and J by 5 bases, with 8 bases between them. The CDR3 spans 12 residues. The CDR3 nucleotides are TGTGCCAGCAGCTCAGTTAGGGAGACCCAGTACTTC. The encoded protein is CASSSVRETQYF.

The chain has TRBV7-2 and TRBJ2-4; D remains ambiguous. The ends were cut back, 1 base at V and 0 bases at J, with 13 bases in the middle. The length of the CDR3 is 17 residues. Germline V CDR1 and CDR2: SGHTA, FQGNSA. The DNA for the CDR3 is TGTGCCAGCAGCTTAGAGGTGCCATCTGGAGCCAAAAACATTCAGTACTTC. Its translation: CASSLEVPSGAKNIQYF.

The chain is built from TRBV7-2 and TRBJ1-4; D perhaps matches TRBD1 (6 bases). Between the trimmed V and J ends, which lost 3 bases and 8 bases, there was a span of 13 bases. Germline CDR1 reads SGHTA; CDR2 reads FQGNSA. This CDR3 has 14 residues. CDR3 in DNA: TGTGCCAGCAGCTTCTCAGGGGTTCGGGAAAAACTGTTTTTT. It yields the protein CASSFSGVREKLFF.